This TCR beta chain was sequenced during a study of blood T cell repertoires in COVID-19. Whole-study context: Spain, Italy and the United States supplied samples that represented acute and convalescent COVID-19. Sources were T cells, B-cell-depleted T cells, or PBMCs; the material itself was cDNA or gDNA.

Trimming removed 3 bases from V and 0 bases from J, with 9 bases in between. This CDR3 spans 15 amino acids. Germline values: CDR1 MDHEN, CDR2 SYDVKM. In the original analysis: Reference gene primer amplification gave estimated nucleated cell counts. Assay used: immunoSEQ multiplex PCR; TCRdb lists only in-frame clones, some missing. From that table come the V and J calls and clone size; the DNA was used to work out D and trimming. The repertoire has about 34,000 clones, about 90% of them found once; the top ten carry approximately 19%. The sequence was obtained from a man at least 80 years old with acute or convalescent COVID-19. The sample consisted of peripheral blood. The V and J genes are TRBV28 and TRBJ1-5; no clear D. CDR3: CASSFSPDSNQPQHF. The CDR3 nucleotides read TGTGCCAGCAGTTTTAGCCCTGATAGCAATCAGCCCCAGCATTTT.